This TCR beta chain was sequenced for a study of blood T cell repertoires in COVID-19. About the study: There were acute and convalescent COVID-19 samples, and they came from the United States, Italy and Spain. From T cells, B-cell-depleted T cells, or PBMCs came the material, which was cDNA or gDNA.

This CDR3 spans 12 amino acids. With 4 bases removed from V and 5 bases from J, the gap between germline ends came to 11 bases. Germline V CDR1 and CDR2: SQVTM, ANQGSEA. A Seattle source enrolled patients during active infection and followed them longitudinally. Authors' methods: The authors estimated nucleated cell counts from reference gene primer amplification. Some clones are missing from TCRdb's copy, which holds only in-frame ones; the method was immunoSEQ multiplex PCR. V, J and clone size are taken as reported in that table, and D and trimming were inferred from the DNA itself. The sample has approximately 250,000 clones, less than 90% seen once. This clone was picked up one time.

Material for sequencing was peripheral blood. The sequence was obtained from a woman in her 70s with COVID-19, enrolled during active disease. The chain couples TRBV29-1 to TRBJ1-2; no definite D call. As DNA, the CDR3 is TGCAGCGTTGGAGGGAATGCTTATGGCTACACCTTC. This translates into CSVGGNAYGYTF. Looking up the rest from reference TRBV29-1 and TRBJ1-2 gives the full variable domain: SAVISQKPSRDICQRGTSLTIQCQVDSQVTMMFWYRQQPGQSLTLIATANQGSEATYESGFVIDKFPISRPNLTFSTLTVSNMSPEDSSIYLCSVGGNAYGYTFGSGTRLTVV.